The clone carrying this T cell receptor (beta chain) was picked up a small number of times. The sample originates from a study of T cells after yellow fever vaccination. TCRdb reprocessed the 5' RACE reads with MiXCR, giving one entry per CDR3 protein. The sample lists approximately 300,000 distinct CDR3 sequences, 6.8% occurring once. The CDR3 is 14 residues long. The V segment lost 8 bases and the J segment 6 bases; nucleotides outside the gene matches: 10. Germline values: CDR1 MDHEN, CDR2 SYDVKM. This specimen consisted of PBMCs, obtained approximately 40 days after the first yellow fever vaccination. The chain employs TRBV28 and TRBJ2-5; 9 nucleotides agree with TRBD1. The sequence came from a man aged 18-30 years who received the YFV17D yellow fever vaccine. The DNA of the CDR3 is TGTGCCAGCTCCCGGACAGGGGAGGCGAAGACCCAGTACTTC. This gives the protein CASSRTGEAKTQYF.